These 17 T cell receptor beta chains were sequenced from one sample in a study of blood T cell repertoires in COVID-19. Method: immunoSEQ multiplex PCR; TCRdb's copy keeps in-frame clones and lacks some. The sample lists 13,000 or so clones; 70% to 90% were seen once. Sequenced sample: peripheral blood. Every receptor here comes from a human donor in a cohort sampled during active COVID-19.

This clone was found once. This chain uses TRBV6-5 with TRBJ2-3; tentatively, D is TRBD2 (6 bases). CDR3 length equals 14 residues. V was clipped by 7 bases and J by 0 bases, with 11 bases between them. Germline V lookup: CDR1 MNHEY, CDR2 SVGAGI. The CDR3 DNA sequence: TGTGCCAGCACGCGGGATACTAGCACAGATACGCAGTATTTT. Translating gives CASTRDTSTDTQYF.

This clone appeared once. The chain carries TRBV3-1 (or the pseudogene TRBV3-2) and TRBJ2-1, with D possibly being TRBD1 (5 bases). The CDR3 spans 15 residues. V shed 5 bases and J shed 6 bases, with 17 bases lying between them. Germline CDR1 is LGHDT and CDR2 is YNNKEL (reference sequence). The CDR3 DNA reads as TGTGCCAGCAGCTTCTTGGGGCCTCTACGCAATGAGCAGTTCTTC. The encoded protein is CASSFLGPLRNEQFF.

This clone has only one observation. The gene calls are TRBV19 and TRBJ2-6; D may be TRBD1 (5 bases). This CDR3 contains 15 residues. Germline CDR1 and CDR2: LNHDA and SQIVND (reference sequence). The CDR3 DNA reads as TGTGCGACCAGGGATTTAACCTCTGGGGCCAACGTCCTGACTTTC. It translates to CATRDLTSGANVLTF. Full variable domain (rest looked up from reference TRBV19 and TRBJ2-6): DGGITQSPKYLFRKEGQNVTLSCEQNLNHDAMYWYRQDPGQGLRLIYYSQIVNDFQKGDIAEGYSVSREKKESFPLTVTSAQKNPTAFYLCATRDLTSGANVLTFGAGSRLTVL.

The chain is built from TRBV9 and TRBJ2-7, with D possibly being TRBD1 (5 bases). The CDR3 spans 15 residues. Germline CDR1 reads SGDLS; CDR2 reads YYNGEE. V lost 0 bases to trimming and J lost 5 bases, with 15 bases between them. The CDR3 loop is CASSVGSGYKDEQYF. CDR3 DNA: TGTGCCAGCAGCGTAGGGTCAGGGTACAAAGACGAGCAGTACTTC.

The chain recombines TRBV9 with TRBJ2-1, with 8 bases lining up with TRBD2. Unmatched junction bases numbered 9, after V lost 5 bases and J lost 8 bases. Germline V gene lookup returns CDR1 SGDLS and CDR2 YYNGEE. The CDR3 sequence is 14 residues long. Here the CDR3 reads CASSDRTSWDEQFF. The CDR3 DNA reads TGTGCCAGCAGTGACCGGACTAGCTGGGATGAGCAGTTCTTC.

The CDR3 loop reads CASSLASRGADYEQYF. CDR3 coding DNA: TGTGCCAGCAGCTTAGCGTCGCGGGGGGCCGACTACGAGCAGTACTTC. The rearrangement joins TRBV7-2 to TRBJ2-7; 8 bases are shared with TRBD2. With 0 bases clipped from V and 3 bases from J, the junction kept 7 bases outside the gene matches. This CDR3 is 16 amino acids long. Germline lookup yields CDR1 SGHTA and CDR2 FQGNSA.

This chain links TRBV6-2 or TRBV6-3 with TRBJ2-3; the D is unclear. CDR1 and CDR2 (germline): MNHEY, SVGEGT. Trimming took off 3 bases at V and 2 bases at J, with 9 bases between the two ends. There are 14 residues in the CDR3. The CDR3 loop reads CASSYLSPTDTQYF. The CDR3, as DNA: TGTGCCAGCAGTTATCTTTCTCCCACAGATACGCAGTATTTT.

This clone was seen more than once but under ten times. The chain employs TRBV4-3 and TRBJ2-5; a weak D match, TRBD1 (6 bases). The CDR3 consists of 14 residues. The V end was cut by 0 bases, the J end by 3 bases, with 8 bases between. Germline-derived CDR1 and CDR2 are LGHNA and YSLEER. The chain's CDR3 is CASSQDTGKETQYF. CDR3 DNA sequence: TGCGCCAGCAGCCAAGATACAGGGAAAGAGACCCAGTACTTC.

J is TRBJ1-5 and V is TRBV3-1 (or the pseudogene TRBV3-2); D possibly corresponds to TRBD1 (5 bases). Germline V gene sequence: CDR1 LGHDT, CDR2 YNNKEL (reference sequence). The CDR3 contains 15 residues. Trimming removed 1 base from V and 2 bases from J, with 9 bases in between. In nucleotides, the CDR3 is TGTGCCAGCAGCCAAGGGGGGGTGGGCAATCAGCCCCAGCATTTT. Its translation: CASSQGGVGNQPQHF.

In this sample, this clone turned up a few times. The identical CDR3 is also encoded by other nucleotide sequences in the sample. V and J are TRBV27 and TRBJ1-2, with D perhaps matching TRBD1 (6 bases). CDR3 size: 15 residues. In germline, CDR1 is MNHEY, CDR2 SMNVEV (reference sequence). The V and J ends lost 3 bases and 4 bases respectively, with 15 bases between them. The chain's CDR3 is CASSLTGGPGYGYTF. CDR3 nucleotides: TGTGCCAGCAGTTTGACGGGGGGCCCGGGCTATGGCTACACCTTC.

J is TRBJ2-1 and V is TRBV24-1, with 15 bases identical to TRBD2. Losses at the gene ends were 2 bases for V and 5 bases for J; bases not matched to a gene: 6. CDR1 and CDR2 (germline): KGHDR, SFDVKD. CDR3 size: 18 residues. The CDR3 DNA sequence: TGTGCCACCAGTGATTCCCGGACTAGCGGGGGGGCCCACAATGAGCAGTTCTTC. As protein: CATSDSRTSGGAHNEQFF.

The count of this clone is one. CDR3 residues: CASSPPSSSYNEQFF. The CDR3 nucleotides are TGTGCCAGCAGCCCCCCCTCGAGCTCCTACAATGAGCAGTTCTTC. The chain links TRBV11-3 to TRBJ2-1; D unclear. The CDR3 totals 15 residues. Trimming took off 5 bases at V and 0 bases at J, with 11 bases between the two ends. CDR1 is SGHNT and CDR2 is YENEEA in the germline V gene.

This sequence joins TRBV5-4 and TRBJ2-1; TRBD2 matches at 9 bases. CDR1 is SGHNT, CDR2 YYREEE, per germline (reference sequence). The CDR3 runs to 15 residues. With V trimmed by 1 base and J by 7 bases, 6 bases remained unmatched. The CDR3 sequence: CASSLRRGGENEQFF. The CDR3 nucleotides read TGTGCCAGCAGCTTGCGGCGGGGGGGGGAAAATGAGCAGTTCTTC. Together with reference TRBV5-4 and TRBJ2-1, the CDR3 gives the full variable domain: ETGVTQSPTHLIKTRGQQVTLRCSSQSGHNTVSWYQQALGQGPQFIFQYYREEENGRGNFPPRFSGLQFPNYSSELNVNALELDDSALYLCASSLRRGGENEQFFGPGTRLTVL.

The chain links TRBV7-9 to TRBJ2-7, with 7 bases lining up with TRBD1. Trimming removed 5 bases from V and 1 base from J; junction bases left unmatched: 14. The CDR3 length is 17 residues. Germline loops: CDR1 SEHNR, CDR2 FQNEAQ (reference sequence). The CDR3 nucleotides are TGTGCCAGCAGCCCTCCACCCTTCGACAGGGTGTCCTACGAGCAGTACTTC. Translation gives CASSPPPFDRVSYEQYF.

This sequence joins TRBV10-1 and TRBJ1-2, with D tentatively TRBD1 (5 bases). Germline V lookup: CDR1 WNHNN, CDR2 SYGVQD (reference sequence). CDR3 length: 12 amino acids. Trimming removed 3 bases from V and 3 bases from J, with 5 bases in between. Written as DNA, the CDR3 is TGCGCCAGCAGTGACAGGGACTATGGCTACACCTTC. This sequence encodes CASSDRDYGYTF.

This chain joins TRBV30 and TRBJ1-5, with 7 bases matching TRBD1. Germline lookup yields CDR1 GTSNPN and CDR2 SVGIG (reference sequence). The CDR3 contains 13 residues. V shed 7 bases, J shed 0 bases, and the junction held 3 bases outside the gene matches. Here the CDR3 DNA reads TGTGCCTACCGACAGGGTAGCAATCAGCCCCAGCATTTT. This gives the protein CAYRQGSNQPQHF.

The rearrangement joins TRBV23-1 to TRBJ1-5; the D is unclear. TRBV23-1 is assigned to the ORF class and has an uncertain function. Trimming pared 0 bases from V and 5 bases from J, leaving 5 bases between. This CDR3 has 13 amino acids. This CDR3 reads CASSQSADQPQHF. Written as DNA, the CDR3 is TGCGCCAGCAGTCAATCGGCTGATCAGCCCCAGCATTTT.